The 6 T cell receptor beta chains in this list originate from one sample, sequenced in a study of post-analysis software for immune sequencing data. Study-level findings and limits: Included in a set of roughly five TRBV segments more frequent in patients than controls were TRBV5-6, TRBV5-1 and TRBV20-1.

The antigens of these receptors remain unknown. Unique molecular identifiers were carried by the TCR beta cDNA libraries. TCRdb ran MiXCR on the PCR reads and lists one entry per CDR3 protein. The sample includes approximately 690,000 distinct CDR3 sequences, roughly three fifths seen only once; the top ten take 11%. Sequences were obtained from blood. The receptors originated from a girl between 2 and 10 years old with multiple sclerosis.

The chain combines TRBV7-2 with TRBJ2-4, with 7 bases identical to TRBD1. CDR1 and CDR2 from the germline V gene are SGHTA and FQGNSA. This CDR3 contains 16 residues. V shed 4 bases and J 7 bases; nucleotides not matched to a gene: 13. CDR3 in amino acids: CASSSDKTGFRNIQYF. CDR3 DNA sequence: TGTGCCAGCAGCTCTGACAAGACAGGGTTTAGGAACATTCAGTACTTC.

This clonotype turned up a few times. The V and J genes are TRBV5-1 and TRBJ2-5; no clear D. The germline V gene encodes CDR1 SGHRS and CDR2 YFSETQ. V dropped 0 bases and J dropped 0 bases, with 6 bases sitting between them. This CDR3 has 14 residues. As DNA, the CDR3 is TGCGCCAGCAGCTTGGTGGAGAACCAAGAGACCCAGTACTTC. Translation: CASSLVENQETQYF.

V gene TRBV25-1 combines with J gene TRBJ1-2; D gene ambiguous. Germline CDR1 reads MGHDK; CDR2 reads SYGVNS. Trimming pared 1 base from V and 8 bases from J, leaving 11 bases between. This CDR3 spans 13 amino acids. The CDR3 sequence is CASSEFGAGGYTF. CDR3 DNA sequence: TGTGCCAGCAGTGAATTTGGCGCCGGGGGCTACACCTTC.

J is TRBJ2-2 and V is TRBV5-1; D not certain. From germline, CDR1 is SGHRS and CDR2 YFSETQ. V dropped 5 bases and J dropped 0 bases, with 8 bases sitting between them. The CDR3 contains 14 residues. CDR3 nucleotides: TGCGCCAGCAGTCCTCCAGCGAACACCGGGGAGCTGTTTTTT. It specifies CASSPPANTGELFF.

This chain connects TRBV10-1 to TRBJ1-5; D may be TRBD1 (5 bases). The germline CDR1 and CDR2 sequences are WNHNN and SYGVQD (reference sequence). The CDR3 contains 13 residues. V lost 5 bases to trimming and J lost 3 bases, with 8 bases between them. The CDR3 nucleotides read TGCGCCAGCAGTACAGGAAACAATCAGCCCCAGCATTTT. As protein: CASSTGNNQPQHF.

The table lists this clonotype with a few counts. CDR3 nucleotide sequence: TGTGCCAGCAGCACGCAGGGGAACACTGAAGCTTTCTTT. It codes for CASSTQGNTEAFF. This chain uses TRBV6-4 with TRBJ1-1, with TRBD1 as a possible D gene (5 bases). V lost 6 bases and J lost 1, with 9 bases in between. Germline V lookup: CDR1 MRHNA, CDR2 SNTAGT. The CDR3 sequence is 13 residues long.